One sample yielded the 14 T cell receptor beta chains listed below, sequenced in a study of shared clonotypes between healthy human individuals. Profiling relied on immunoSEQ multiplex PCR, and the TCRdb table lists in-frame clones only, not all of them. The sample records about 2.3 million clones, more than 80% being singletons. The specimen was naive CD4+ T cells from PBMCs. Documented subset: CD45RA+ positively selected. These receptors were taken from a young man in good health. Some clones in this sample may be carry-over from other donors' samples.

The chain has TRBV14 and TRBJ1-2; no firm D call. The CDR3 spans 14 residues. Looked up from germline, CDR1 is SGHDN and CDR2 is FVKESK. The V and J ends lost 2 bases and 2 bases respectively, with 9 bases between them. The CDR3 region has the DNA TGTGCCAGCAGCCAACCACCGGGGAACTATGGCTACACCTTC. Translated, it gives CASSQPPGNYGYTF.

This chain links TRBV7-9 with TRBJ2-2, with 11 bases that match TRBD2. J was trimmed by 2 bases and V by 3 bases; bases with no gene match: 5. The CDR3 contains 17 residues. Per the germline V gene, CDR1 is SEHNR and CDR2 is FQNEAQ (reference sequence). This CDR3 reads CASSFTSGSTNTGELFF. The CDR3 coding sequence is TGTGCCAGCAGCTTTACTAGCGGGAGCACCAACACCGGGGAGCTGTTTTTT.

The chain has TRBV5-1 and TRBJ2-3, with 8 bases aligning to TRBD1. V trimming: 2 bases; J trimming: 1 base; junction bases outside the gene matches: 6. The length of the CDR3 is 16 residues. Germline V CDR1 and CDR2: SGHRS, YFSETQ. CDR3 region: CASSFGQGQRTDTQYF. DNA of the CDR3: TGCGCCAGCAGCTTCGGACAGGGCCAACGCACAGATACGCAGTATTTT.

The V and J genes are TRBV29-1 and TRBJ2-1; 10 bases agree with TRBD2. V lost 7 bases, J lost 9 bases, and 18 bases stayed unmatched. CDR1 SQVTM and CDR2 ANQGSEA come from the germline V gene. The CDR3 length is 16 residues. The CDR3 here is CSGRGGEAGGPSEQFF. As DNA, the CDR3 is TGCAGCGGCCGTGGGGGGGAAGCGGGAGGGCCGAGTGAGCAGTTCTTC.

The genes are TRBV19 and TRBJ1-5, with a possible D match to TRBD1 (5 bases). The CDR3 has 12 amino acids. Germline loops: CDR1 LNHDA, CDR2 SQIVND (reference sequence). Trimming cost V 7 bases and J 7 bases, with 11 bases left between them. The DNA of the CDR3 is TGTGCCAGTAAGGCGGGGGGACAGCCCCAGCATTTT. Amino acids: CASKAGGQPQHF.

The chain employs TRBV4-2 and TRBJ1-2; perhaps TRBD1 as D (6 bases). The germline V gene encodes CDR1 LGHNA and CDR2 YNFKEQ. V was shortened by 8 bases and J by 7 bases, with 20 bases between the two germline ends. The CDR3 is 14 amino acids. DNA for the CDR3: TGTGCCAGCGGATCCCTGGGGGGGCCGGCTGGCTACACCTTC. It is translated as CASGSLGGPAGYTF.

This chain connects TRBV5-1 to TRBJ2-2, with a weak D call TRBD2 (5 bases). This CDR3 is 16 amino acids long. V was pared by 0 bases and J by 4 bases, with 13 bases between. CDR1 and CDR2 from the germline V gene are SGHRS and YFSETQ. In nucleotides, the CDR3 is TGCGCCAGCAGCTTGGGGCTGACCGGAGGCACCGGGGAGCTGTTTTTT. Protein sequence: CASSLGLTGGTGELFF.

In this sample, this clone turned up a few times. The CDR3 nucleotides read TGTGCCTGGAGCGCGGGGTTTACCAAGAGATCTGGAAACACCATATATTTT. Residues: CAWSAGFTKRSGNTIYF. The rearrangement links TRBV30 to TRBJ1-3, with unresolved D. The CDR3 extends over 17 amino acids. The V gene's germline CDR1 is GTSNPN and CDR2 SVGIG (reference sequence). Trimming cost V 3 bases and J 1 base, with 19 bases left between them. The variable domain in full, with the rest retrieved from reference TRBV30 and TRBJ1-3, is SQTIHQWPATLVQPVGSPLSLECTVEGTSNPNLYWYRQAAGRGLQLLFYSVGIGQISSEVPQNLSASRPQDRQFILSSKKLLLSDSGFYLCAWSAGFTKRSGNTIYFGEGSWLTVV.

This chain uses TRBV10-1 with TRBJ2-5; the match to TRBD1 covers 9 bases. Germline V gene sequence: CDR1 WNHNN, CDR2 SYGVQD (reference sequence). CDR3 size: 12 residues. V was clipped by 9 bases and J by 8 bases; unmatched bases: 7. Here the CDR3 DNA reads TGCGCCAGGAGGACAGGGGAAAAAACCCAGTACTTC. Translated, it gives CARRTGEKTQYF.

The J gene is TRBJ2-7, the V gene TRBV28; 9 bases match TRBD2. Germline CDR1 is MDHEN and CDR2 is SYDVKM. V lost 7 bases to trimming and J lost 1 base; unmatched junction nucleotides: 14. The CDR3 consists of 17 residues. CDR3 bases: TGTGCCAGCACCCTGGATAGCGGGAGTTTTCGGTCCTACGAGCAGTACTTC. It is translated as CASTLDSGSFRSYEQYF.

As regards this clone: This CDR3 is also generated by other DNA sequences in the sample. This rearrangement joins TRBV5-1 to TRBJ2-2; D is undetermined. Trimming took 2 bases from V and 0 from J, leaving 8 bases between them. Germline loops: CDR1 SGHRS, CDR2 YFSETQ. This CDR3 has 15 residues. The CDR3 here is CASSLGQSNTGELFF. For the CDR3, the DNA is TGCGCCAGCAGCTTAGGTCAGTCGAACACCGGGGAGCTGTTTTTT.

The J gene is TRBJ1-3, the V gene TRBV5-4; a possible D gene is TRBD1 (5 bases). V was cut by 0 bases and J by 4 bases, with 5 bases left in between. The CDR3 length is 13 residues. Germline V gives CDR1 SGHNT, CDR2 YYREEE (reference sequence). The CDR3 region has the DNA TGTGCCAGCAGCTTGGGACAGGGAAACACCATATATTTT. This encodes CASSLGQGNTIYF.

The J gene is TRBJ1-1, the V gene TRBV5-4; no firm D call. Trimming removed 5 bases from V and 4 bases from J, with 15 bases in between. Germline loops: CDR1 SGHNT, CDR2 YYREEE (reference sequence). This CDR3 contains 14 residues. For the CDR3, the DNA is TGTGCCAGCAGTCGGGAGGACCTGAGCACTGAAGCTTTCTTT. Protein sequence: CASSREDLSTEAFF.

The chain employs TRBV6-1 and TRBJ2-1, with 11 bases that match TRBD2. The germline gives CDR1 MNHNS, CDR2 SASEGT. The junction had 11 bases not matched to a gene; V was cut back by 5 bases and J by 11 bases. This CDR3 region has 15 residues. The CDR3 loop reads CASSISLTSGRQQFF. The DNA of the CDR3 is TGTGCCAGCAGTATCTCCCTAACTAGCGGGAGACAGCAGTTCTTC.